This T cell receptor beta chain was identified during a study of CD8 T cells in Susac syndrome. The study's findings and limits: Regarding the TCR sequencing and HLA analysis, the study admitted that a relatively small number of individuals were involved.

After extraction with the RNeasy kit, about 0.5 to 1 ug of the RNA was reverse transcribed using random hexamers. Amplification of TCR beta CDR3 spanned 54 Vbeta and 13 Jbeta via immunoSEQ multiplex PCR. A single record per CDR3 protein comes from TCRdb applying MiXCR to the immunoSEQ multiplex PCR reads. The sample has about 200,000 distinct CDR3 sequences, roughly 96% seen once; the top ten hold about 0.094%. In the case of this clonotype: Its antigen is not identified.

V lost 0 bases and J 2 bases, leaving 11 bases between the germline ends. Germline assignment: CDR1 KGHDR and CDR2 SFDVKD. This CDR3 is 16 amino acids long. CD8+ and CD4+ T cells from blood underwent TCR beta sequencing, which was carried out in a high-throughput format. The sample consisted of CD4+ T cells from PBMCs. This receptor was taken from a human donor in good health. The gene calls are TRBV24-1 and TRBJ2-3; D perhaps matches TRBD2 (5 bases). The CDR3 DNA follows: TGTGCCACCAGTGATTTGTCGGGCGACTACACAGATACGCAGTATTTT. This codes for CATSDLSGDYTDTQYF.